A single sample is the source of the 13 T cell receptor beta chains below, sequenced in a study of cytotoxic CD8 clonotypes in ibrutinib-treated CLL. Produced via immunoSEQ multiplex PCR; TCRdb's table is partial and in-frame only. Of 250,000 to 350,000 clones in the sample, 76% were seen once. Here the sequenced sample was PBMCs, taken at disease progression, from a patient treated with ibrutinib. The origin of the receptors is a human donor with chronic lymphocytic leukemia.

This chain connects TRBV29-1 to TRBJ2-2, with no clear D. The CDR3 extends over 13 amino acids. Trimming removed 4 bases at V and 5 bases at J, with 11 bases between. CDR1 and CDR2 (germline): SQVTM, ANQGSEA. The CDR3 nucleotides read TGCAGCGTTGTAGATGGGGATACCGGGGAGCTGTTTTTT. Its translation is CSVVDGDTGELFF.

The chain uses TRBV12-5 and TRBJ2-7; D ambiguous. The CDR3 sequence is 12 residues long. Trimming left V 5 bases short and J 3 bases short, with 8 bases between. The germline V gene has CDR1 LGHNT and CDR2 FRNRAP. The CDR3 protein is CASGTDVYEQYF. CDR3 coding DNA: TGTGCTAGTGGTACTGACGTCTACGAGCAGTACTTC.

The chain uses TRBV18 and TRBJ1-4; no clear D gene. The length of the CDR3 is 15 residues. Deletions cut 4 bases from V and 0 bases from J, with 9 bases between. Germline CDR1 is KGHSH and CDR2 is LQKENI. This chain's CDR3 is CASSQYQATNEKLFF. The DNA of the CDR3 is TGTGCCAGCTCACAATATCAGGCAACTAATGAAAAACTGTTTTTT. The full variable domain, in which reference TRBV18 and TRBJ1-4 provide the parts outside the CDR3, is NAGVMQNPRHLVRRRGQEARLRCSPMKGHSHVYWYRQLPEEGLKFMVYLQKENIIDESGMPKERFSAEFPKEGPSILRIQQVVRGDSAAYFCASSQYQATNEKLFFGSGTQLSVL.

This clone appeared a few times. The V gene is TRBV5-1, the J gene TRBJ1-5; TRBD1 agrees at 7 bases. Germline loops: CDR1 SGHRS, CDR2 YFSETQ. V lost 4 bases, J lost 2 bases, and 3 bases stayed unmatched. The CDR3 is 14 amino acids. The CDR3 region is CASSPGTGNQPQHF. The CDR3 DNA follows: TGCGCCAGCAGCCCCGGGACAGGCAATCAGCCCCAGCATTTT.

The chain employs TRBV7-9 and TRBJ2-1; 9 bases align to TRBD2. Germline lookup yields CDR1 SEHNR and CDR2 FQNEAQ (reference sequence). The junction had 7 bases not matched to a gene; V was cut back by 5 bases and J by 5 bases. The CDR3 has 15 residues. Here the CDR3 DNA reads TGTGCCAGCAGCCCTTGGGCGGGGGGGGACAATGAGCAGTTCTTC. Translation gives CASSPWAGGDNEQFF.

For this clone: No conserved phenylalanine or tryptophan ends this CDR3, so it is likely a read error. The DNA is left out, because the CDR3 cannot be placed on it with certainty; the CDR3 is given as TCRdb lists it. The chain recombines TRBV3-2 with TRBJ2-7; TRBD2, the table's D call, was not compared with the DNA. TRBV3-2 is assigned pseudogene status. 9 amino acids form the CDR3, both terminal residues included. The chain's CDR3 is CASSPRAGP.

In DNA, the CDR3 is TGTGCCAGCGGGGCTAGCGGACGGAATGAGCAGTTCTTC. Residues: CASGASGRNEQFF. The genes are TRBV25-1 and TRBJ2-1; the match to TRBD2 covers 7 bases. J lost 7 bases, V lost 8 bases, and 8 bases had no gene match. The length of the CDR3 is 13 residues. Germline V lookup: CDR1 MGHDK, CDR2 SYGVNS.

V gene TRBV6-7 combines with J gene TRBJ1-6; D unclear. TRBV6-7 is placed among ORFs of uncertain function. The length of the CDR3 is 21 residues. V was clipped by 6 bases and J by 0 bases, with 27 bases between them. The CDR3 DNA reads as TGTGCCAGCAGACCCATGCCACGTGTCTCTCTAGGGAGCTCCTATAATTCACCCCTCCACTTT. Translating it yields CASRPMPRVSLGSSYNSPLHF.

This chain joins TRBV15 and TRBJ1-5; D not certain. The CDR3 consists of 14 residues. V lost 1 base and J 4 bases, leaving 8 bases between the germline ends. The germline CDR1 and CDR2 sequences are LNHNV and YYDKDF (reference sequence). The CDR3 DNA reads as TGTGCCACCAGCAGAGTTAACACTAATCAGCCCCAGCATTTT. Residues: CATSRVNTNQPQHF.

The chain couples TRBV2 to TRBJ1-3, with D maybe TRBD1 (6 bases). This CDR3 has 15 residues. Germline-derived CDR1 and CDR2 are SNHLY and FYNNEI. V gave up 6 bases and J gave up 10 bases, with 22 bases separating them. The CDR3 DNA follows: TGTGCCAGCAGCCCGAAGGAGGGGGTGGGTAGTACCATATATTTT. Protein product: CASSPKEGVGSTIYF.

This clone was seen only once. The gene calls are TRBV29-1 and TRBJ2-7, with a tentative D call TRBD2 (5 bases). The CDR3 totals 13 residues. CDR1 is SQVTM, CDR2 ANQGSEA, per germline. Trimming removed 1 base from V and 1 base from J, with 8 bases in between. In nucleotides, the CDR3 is TGCAGCGTTGAAGTGCCGGGATCCTACGAGCAGTACTTC. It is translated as CSVEVPGSYEQYF.

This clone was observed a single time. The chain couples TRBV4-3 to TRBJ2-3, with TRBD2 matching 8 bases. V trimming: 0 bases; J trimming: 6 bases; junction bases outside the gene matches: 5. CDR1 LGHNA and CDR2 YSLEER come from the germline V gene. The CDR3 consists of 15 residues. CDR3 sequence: CASSQEGTSSDTQYF. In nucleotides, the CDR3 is TGCGCCAGCAGCCAAGAGGGGACTAGTTCGGATACGCAGTATTTT.

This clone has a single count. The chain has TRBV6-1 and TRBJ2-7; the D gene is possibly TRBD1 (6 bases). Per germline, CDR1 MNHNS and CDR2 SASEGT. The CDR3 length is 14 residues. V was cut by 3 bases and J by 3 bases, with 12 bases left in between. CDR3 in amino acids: CASSDRGNGYEQYF. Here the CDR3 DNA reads TGTGCCAGCAGTGACAGGGGAAACGGCTACGAGCAGTACTTC.